This entry concerns a single T cell receptor beta chain. As yet, its antigen is unknown. The authors made TCR beta libraries by quantitative 5'-RACE with molecular barcodes. One entry per CDR3 protein results from TCRdb running MiXCR on the 5' RACE reads. The sample has a few hundred thousand distinct CDR3 sequences; under 30% are singletons. V gave up 0 bases and J gave up 6 bases; unmatched junction bases: 8. Germline-derived CDR1 and CDR2 are DFQATT and SNEGSKA (reference sequence). The CDR3 spans 15 residues. This record belongs to a study of CD8 T cells in ankylosing spondylitis. Whole-study findings and limits: Peripheral blood samples showed relatively rare disease-linked clones, and these clones were CD8+. For ankylosing spondylitis blood, a TCR beta motif of roughly 8 highly homologous variants appeared characteristic.

The sequenced sample was blood, either unsorted or a sorted T cell fraction (not recorded which). The receptor was derived from a male donor with ankylosing spondylitis or in good health (not recorded which). The J gene is TRBJ1-5, the V gene TRBV20-1, with 7 bases identical to TRBD1. The CDR3 loop is CSARDSRQGGQPQHF. For the CDR3, the DNA is TGCAGTGCTAGAGATTCCCGACAGGGTGGTCAGCCCCAGCATTTT.